This TCR beta chain was sequenced for a study of cytomegalovirus exposure and HLA in healthy donors. In the study overall: There were under 130 million unique TCR beta sequences, drawn from approximately 180 million T cells, in an earlier analysis. Study-level results: Versus the approximately 700-donor mean, an Asian-associated ancestry cluster reportedly showed fewer N-insertions in a later analysis. As a later analysis revealed, the rate of TCR association differed by HLA locus, with DRB1 most and HLA-C fewest. In the analysis, some V segments, TRBV6-2 and TRBV6-3 included, were excluded as indistinguishable.

As regards this clone: Its target is unknown.

V dropped 6 bases and J dropped 6; count of bases not matched to a gene: 6. The CDR3 runs to 13 residues. Germline lookup yields CDR1 MNHNY and CDR2 SVGAGI (reference sequence). Researchers ran the PCR with 60 Vbeta and 13 Jbeta primers. The repertoire was sequenced with immunoSEQ multiplex PCR; TCRdb's copy has only in-frame clones and lacks some. The listing records approximately 52,000 clones. The J gene is TRBJ2-7, the V gene TRBV6-6; 9 bases line up with TRBD2. The clonotype comes from a man between 45 and 60 years old in good health and CMV-seropositive. Sequenced material: PBMCs. In nucleotides, the CDR3 is TGTGCCAGCAGAGGGGTAGCGGGAGCCGAGCAGTACTTC. It translates to CASRGVAGAEQYF.